This T cell receptor (beta chain) was sequenced for a study of beta chain features in type 1 diabetes. The study's findings and limits: Shortening of TCRB CDR3s, moderate but significant, appeared in all four CD4+ subsets of Type 1 diabetes patients.

The CDR3 spans 16 residues. Germline trimming cut 0 bases from V and 7 bases from J; bases unmatched to any gene: 8. CDR1 and CDR2 from the germline V gene are MNHEY and SVGAGI. Turning to this clone: The antigen remains unidentified.

Populations obtained by sorting all exceeded 95% purity. cDNA synthesis used the whole RNA isolate, giving expressed TCRB sequences. Produced via immunoSEQ multiplex PCR; TCRdb's table is partial and in-frame only. The sample lists 810,000 or so clones; 17% were seen once. This TCR was recovered from a woman aged 18-30 years in good health. Sequenced input: naive CD4+ T cells from blood. This chain joins TRBV6-5 and TRBJ1-1, with 10 bases identical to TRBD1. CDR3: CASSYSGTGVRFEAFF. The CDR3 DNA reads as TGTGCCAGCAGTTACTCCGGGACAGGGGTTCGATTTGAAGCTTTCTTT.